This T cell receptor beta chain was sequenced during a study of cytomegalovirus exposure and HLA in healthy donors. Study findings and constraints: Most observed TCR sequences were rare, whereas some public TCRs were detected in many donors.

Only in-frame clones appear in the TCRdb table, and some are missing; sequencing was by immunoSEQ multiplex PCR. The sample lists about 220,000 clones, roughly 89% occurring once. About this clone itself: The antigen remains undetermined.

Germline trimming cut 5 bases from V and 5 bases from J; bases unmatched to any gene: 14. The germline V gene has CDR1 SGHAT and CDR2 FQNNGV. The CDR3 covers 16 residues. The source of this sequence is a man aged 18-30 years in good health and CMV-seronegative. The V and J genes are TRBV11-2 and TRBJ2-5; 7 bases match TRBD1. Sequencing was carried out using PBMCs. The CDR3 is CASSVLTGFGLETQYF. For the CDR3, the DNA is TGTGCCAGCAGCGTCTTGACAGGGTTTGGTTTGGAGACCCAGTACTTC.